A single sample gave rise to the 8 T cell receptor beta chains below, sequenced in a study of neoadjuvant anti-PD-1 for oral cavity cancer. Only in-frame clones appear in the TCRdb table, and some are missing; sequencing was by immunoSEQ multiplex PCR. The sample carries around 60,000 clones, around 85% recorded once. Source: PBMCs, taken before nivolumab (anti-PD-1) treatment. The receptor set was obtained from a person aged 40 to 85 with oral cavity squamous cell carcinoma.

The CDR3 coding sequence is TGTGCCAGCAGCTTCGGGGGAACCCTCCTATGGGAGCAGTACTTC. It yields the protein CASSFGGTLLWEQYF. The chain combines TRBV28 with TRBJ2-7, with D perhaps matching TRBD2 (6 bases). Trimming took off 6 bases at V and 7 bases at J, with 22 bases between the two ends. CDR1 MDHEN and CDR2 SYDVKM come from the germline V gene. This CDR3 region has 15 residues.

The rearrangement joins TRBV7-3 to TRBJ1-1; the D gene is possibly TRBD1 (5 bases). The V end lost 5 bases, the J end lost 1 base, and 11 bases lay between the germline ends. The CDR3 length is 14 residues. The germline V gene has CDR1 SGHTA and CDR2 FQGTGA. This CDR3 reads CASSNQGGNTEAFF. The CDR3, as DNA: TGTGCCAGCAGCAACCAGGGAGGGAACACTGAAGCTTTCTTT.

The rearrangement joins TRBV28 to TRBJ2-3; 13 nucleotides agree with TRBD2. The CDR3 consists of 19 residues. With V trimmed by 8 bases and J by 0 bases, 14 bases remained unmatched. Germline V lookup: CDR1 MDHEN, CDR2 SYDVKM. The CDR3 region has the DNA TGTGCCAGCGGACTAGCGGGAGTAGGGGGCCCATTCAGCACAGATACGCAGTATTTT. Translating gives CASGLAGVGGPFSTDTQYF.

This clone was seen just once. The V call is TRBV13, the J call TRBJ1-2; 9 nucleotides align to TRBD1. The trim removed 4 bases at V and 4 bases at J, leaving 4 bases unmatched. The CDR3 has 14 residues. Germline V lookup: CDR1 PRHDT, CDR2 FYEKMQ (reference sequence). DNA for the CDR3: TGTGCCAGCAGCTATAGGGACAGGGCCTATGGCTACACCTTC. This sequence encodes CASSYRDRAYGYTF.

This clone was found a few times. The chain uses TRBV28 and TRBJ1-6; 11 bases align to TRBD1. V lost 1 base, J lost 9 bases, and 2 bases stayed unmatched. This CDR3 has 15 amino acids. From germline, CDR1 is MDHEN and CDR2 SYDVKM. DNA of the CDR3: TGTGCCAGCAGTTTATTCGGACAGGGGGCTTCACCCCTCCACTTT. This translates into CASSLFGQGASPLHF.

The CDR3 nucleotides read TGTGCCAGCAGTTTAACCAACACTGAAGCTTTCTTT. Its protein is CASSLTNTEAFF. This sequence joins TRBV27 and TRBJ1-1; D unresolved. Trimming removed 2 bases from V and 2 bases from J, with 3 bases in between. The CDR3 spans 12 residues. CDR1 MNHEY and CDR2 SMNVEV come from the germline V gene (reference sequence).

The J gene is TRBJ2-2, the V gene TRBV20-1; the D is unclear. V was clipped by 5 bases and J by 3 bases, with 1 base between them. The CDR3 runs to 10 residues. From germline, CDR1 is DFQATT and CDR2 SNEGSKA (reference sequence). The CDR3 nucleotides read TGCAGTGCTTACACCGGGGAGCTGTTTTTT. It translates to CSAYTGELFF.

The rearrangement links TRBV25-1 to TRBJ2-7; 10 bases are a match to TRBD2. Germline V gene sequence: CDR1 MGHDK, CDR2 SYGVNS. The CDR3 has 14 amino acids. Trimming cost V 6 bases and J 3 bases; bases outside gene matches: 5. The CDR3 sequence is CASSRRTSGYEQYF. Here the CDR3 DNA reads TGTGCCAGCAGCAGAAGGACTAGCGGCTACGAGCAGTACTTC.